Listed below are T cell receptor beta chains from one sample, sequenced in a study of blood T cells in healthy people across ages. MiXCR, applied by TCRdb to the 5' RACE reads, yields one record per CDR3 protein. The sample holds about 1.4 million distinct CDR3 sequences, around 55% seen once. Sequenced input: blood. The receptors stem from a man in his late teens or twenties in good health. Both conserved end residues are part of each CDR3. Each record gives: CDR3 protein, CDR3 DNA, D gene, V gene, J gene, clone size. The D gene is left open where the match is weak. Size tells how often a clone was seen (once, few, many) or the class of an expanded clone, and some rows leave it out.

CDR3: CASSSWVGTGFYEQYF
DNA: TGTGCCAGCAGCTCCTGGGTGGGGACAGGATTCTACGAGCAGTACTTC
D: TRBD1
V: TRBV7-9
J: TRBJ2-7
size: once

CDR3: CVSSESGNQPQHF
DNA: TGTGTCAGCAGTGAATCGGGCAATCAGCCCCAGCATTTT
D: NA
V: TRBV25-1
J: TRBJ1-5
size: NA

CDR3: CSAVDFSSYEQYF
DNA: TGCAGTGCCGTTGACTTCTCTTCCTACGAGCAGTACTTC
D: NA
V: TRBV20-1
J: TRBJ2-7
size: NA

CDR3: CASRVGGASPYNEQFF
DNA: TGTGCCAGCAGAGTCGGGGGAGCATCCCCCTACAATGAGCAGTTCTTC
D: NA
V: TRBV6-5
J: TRBJ2-1
size: NA

CDR3: CASSTEGVYEQYF
DNA: TGTGCCAGCAGCACCGAAGGCGTTTACGAGCAGTACTTC
D: NA
V: TRBV7-8
J: TRBJ2-7
size: NA

CDR3: CSYTRDLAYEQYF
DNA: TGCAGCTACACACGGGACCTCGCCTACGAGCAGTACTTC
D: NA
V: TRBV20-1
J: TRBJ2-7
size: NA

CDR3: CASSRSGANTGELFF
DNA: TGTGCCAGCAGTAGGAGCGGGGCGAACACCGGGGAGCTGTTTTTT
D: TRBD2
V: TRBV7-9
J: TRBJ2-2
size: NA

CDR3: CASTSSVASGDYEQYF
DNA: TGTGCCAGCACCTCGTCGGTGGCTAGTGGGGACTACGAGCAGTACTTC
D: NA
V: TRBV7-9
J: TRBJ2-7
size: NA

CDR3: CASSESGTANTGELFF
DNA: TGCGCCAGCAGCGAGTCCGGGACAGCGAACACCGGGGAGCTGTTTTTT
D: TRBD1
V: TRBV5-5
J: TRBJ2-2
size: NA

CDR3: CSARVQLGTYNSPLHF
DNA: TGCAGTGCTAGAGTCCAGTTAGGGACTTATAATTCACCCCTCCACTTT
D: NA
V: TRBV20-1
J: TRBJ1-6
size: NA

CDR3: CASQNSPSTDTQYF
DNA: TGTGCCAGCCAAAATTCACCCAGCACAGATACGCAGTATTTT
D: NA
V: TRBV2
J: TRBJ2-3
size: NA

CDR3: CASSYVFPKRNTEAFF
DNA: TGTGCCAGCAGTTACGTTTTTCCAAAGCGAAACACTGAAGCTTTCTTT
D: NA
V: TRBV6-5
J: TRBJ1-1
size: NA

CDR3: CASSQGGQDNTDTQYF
DNA: TGCGCCAGCAGCCAAGGAGGACAGGATAACACAGATACGCAGTATTTT
D: TRBD1
V: TRBV4-1
J: TRBJ2-3
size: NA

CDR3: CSVEDFGAVGETQYF
DNA: TGCAGCGTTGAAGATTTCGGGGCGGTGGGAGAGACCCAGTACTTC
D: NA
V: TRBV29-1
J: TRBJ2-5
size: NA

CDR3: CASSFRAAGYEQYF
DNA: TGTGCCAGCAGTTTTCGGGCGGCCGGCTACGAGCAGTACTTC
D: NA
V: TRBV27
J: TRBJ2-7
size: NA

CDR3: CASSQTAAGNEKLFF
DNA: TGTGCCAGCAGCCAAACTGCGGCGGGTAATGAAAAACTGTTTTTT
D: NA
V: TRBV7-2
J: TRBJ1-4
size: few

CDR3: CASSPTENQPQHF
DNA: TGTGCCAGCAGTCCCACTGAAAATCAGCCCCAGCATTTT
D: NA
V: TRBV27
J: TRBJ1-5
size: NA

CDR3: CASSQETGGADTQYF
DNA: TGCGCCAGCAGCCAAGAGACGGGGGGAGCAGATACGCAGTATTTT
D: TRBD2
V: TRBV4-3
J: TRBJ2-3
size: few

CDR3: CASSPVQGPYEQYF
DNA: TGTGCCAGCAGCCCCGTACAGGGCCCCTACGAGCAGTACTTC
D: NA
V: TRBV7-2
J: TRBJ2-7
size: few

CDR3: CASSLWTSGGPSYNEQYF
DNA: TGTGCCAGCAGCTTATGGACTAGCGGGGGCCCTTCCTACAATGAGCAGTACTTC
D: TRBD2
V: TRBV7-2
J: TRBJ2-7
size: NA

CDR3: CASSSTVAGRLVQTQYF
DNA: TGTGCCAGCAGCTCCACGGTAGCGGGCCGACTCGTTCAGACCCAGTACTTC
D: TRBD2
V: TRBV7-9
J: TRBJ2-5
size: NA

CDR3: CASSWGFNEAFF
DNA: TGTGCCAGCAGTTGGGGTTTCAATGAAGCTTTCTTT
D: NA
V: TRBV12-3/TRBV12-4
J: TRBJ1-1
size: NA

CDR3: CASSLVAVDEQFF
DNA: TGCGCCAGCAGCTTGGTAGCGGTGGATGAGCAGTTCTTC
D: NA
V: TRBV5-1
J: TRBJ2-1
size: NA

CDR3: CASSQGVWGNEQYF
DNA: TGCGCCAGCAGCCAAGGGGTTTGGGGGAACGAGCAGTACTTC
D: NA
V: TRBV4-1
J: TRBJ2-7
size: NA

CDR3: CSAFNRRGPQETQYF
DNA: TGCAGTGCCTTCAACCGGCGGGGGCCCCAAGAGACCCAGTACTTC
D: NA
V: TRBV20-1
J: TRBJ2-5
size: NA

CDR3: CASSQVMGQFQETQYF
DNA: TGCGCCAGCAGCCAAGTAATGGGCCAGTTTCAAGAGACCCAGTACTTC
D: NA
V: TRBV4-1
J: TRBJ2-5
size: NA

CDR3: CAISDVGSAEQYF
DNA: TGTGCCATCAGTGACGTGGGGTCAGCCGAGCAGTACTTC
D: NA
V: TRBV10-3
J: TRBJ2-7
size: NA

CDR3: CASSSQTGGVTEAFF
DNA: TGTGCCAGCAGTTCCCAAACAGGGGGCGTGACTGAAGCTTTCTTT
D: TRBD1
V: TRBV28
J: TRBJ1-1
size: once

CDR3: CASSVLGGRSPLHF
DNA: TGTGCCAGCAGCGTTCTCGGGGGACGCTCACCCCTCCACTTT
D: NA
V: TRBV9
J: TRBJ1-6
size: NA

CDR3: CASSLPTGPDYEQYF
DNA: TGTGCCAGCAGCTTACCGACAGGTCCTGACTACGAGCAGTACTTC
D: NA
V: TRBV7-2
J: TRBJ2-7
size: NA

CDR3: CASSQESGFGSGSYNSPLHF
DNA: TGCGCCAGCAGCCAAGAATCCGGGTTCGGGTCTGGATCCTATAATTCACCCCTCCACTTT
D: NA
V: TRBV4-1
J: TRBJ1-6
size: NA

CDR3: CASSQTTGMGTEAFF
DNA: TGTGCCAGCAGCCAAACGACAGGGATGGGCACTGAAGCTTTCTTT
D: TRBD1
V: TRBV12-3/TRBV12-4
J: TRBJ1-1
size: few

CDR3: CASAPTGGRQPQHF
DNA: TGTGCTAGCGCTCCTACAGGGGGCAGGCAGCCCCAGCATTTT
D: TRBD1
V: TRBV12-5
J: TRBJ1-5
size: NA

CDR3: CASSVEGTPYEQYF
DNA: TGTGCCAGCAGTGTGGAGGGAACCCCCTACGAGCAGTACTTC
D: NA
V: TRBV12-3/TRBV12-4
J: TRBJ2-7
size: once

CDR3: CSARGGQGGETQYF
DNA: TGCAGTGCTAGGGGCGGACAGGGTGGGGAGACCCAGTACTTC
D: TRBD1
V: TRBV20-1
J: TRBJ2-5
size: few

CDR3: CASSLGPRTQYF
DNA: TGTGCCAGCAGCTTAGGACCGAGGACCCAGTACTTC
D: NA
V: TRBV7-9
J: TRBJ2-5
size: NA

CDR3: CASSLIWGGNTEAFF
DNA: TGTGCCAGCAGCTTAATTTGGGGCGGGAACACTGAAGCTTTCTTT
D: NA
V: TRBV7-9
J: TRBJ1-1
size: NA

CDR3: CASSPTPGPLFEQYF
DNA: TGTGCCAGCAGCCCCACTCCGGGACCGCTGTTCGAGCAGTACTTC
D: NA
V: TRBV7-2
J: TRBJ2-7
size: NA

CDR3: CSASPDGIYEQYF
DNA: TGCAGTGCTAGCCCGGACGGAATATACGAGCAGTACTTC
D: NA
V: TRBV20-1
J: TRBJ2-7
size: NA

CDR3: CASSLVGDSPLHF
DNA: TGTGCCAGCAGCTTAGTCGGTGACTCACCCCTCCACTTT
D: NA
V: TRBV11-2
J: TRBJ1-6
size: few

CDR3: CSAIATGGDQHF
DNA: TGCAGTGCTATCGCCACAGGGGGCGACCAGCATTTT
D: TRBD1
V: TRBV20-1
J: TRBJ1-5
size: NA

CDR3: CAISGVSSGGEISYNEQFF
DNA: TGTGCCATCAGTGGAGTCTCTAGCGGGGGAGAGATCTCCTACAATGAGCAGTTCTTC
D: TRBD2
V: TRBV10-3
J: TRBJ2-1
size: NA